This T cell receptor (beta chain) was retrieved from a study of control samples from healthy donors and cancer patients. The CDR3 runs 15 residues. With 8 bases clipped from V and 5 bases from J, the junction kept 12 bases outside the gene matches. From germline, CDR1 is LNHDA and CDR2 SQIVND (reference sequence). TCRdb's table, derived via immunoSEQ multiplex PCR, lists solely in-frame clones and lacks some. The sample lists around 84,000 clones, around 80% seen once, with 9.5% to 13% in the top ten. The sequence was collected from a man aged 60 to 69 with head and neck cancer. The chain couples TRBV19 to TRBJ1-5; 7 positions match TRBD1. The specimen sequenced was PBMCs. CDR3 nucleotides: TGTGCCAGTTCTACCCGGACAGGTGGGGATCAGCCCCAGCATTTT. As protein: CASSTRTGGDQPQHF.